The 25 T cell receptor beta chains listed next were all sequenced from one sample in a study of blood T cell repertoires in COVID-19. Here immunoSEQ multiplex PCR was the method, and the copy in TCRdb shows in-frame clones only, minus some. The sample holds more than 200,000 clones, roughly four fifths seen once. Sequenced sample: peripheral blood. These receptors were obtained from an older man with acute or convalescent COVID-19.

The rearrangement uses TRBV6-1 and TRBJ2-2; perhaps TRBD2 as D (6 bases). CDR1 and CDR2 (germline): MNHNS, SASEGT. The CDR3 has 16 residues. V was shortened by 4 bases and J by 0 bases, with 12 bases between the two germline ends. In DNA, the CDR3 is TGTGCCAGCAGTGGATGGACTAACGCGAACACCGGGGAGCTGTTTTTT. Its translation: CASSGWTNANTGELFF.

This sequence joins TRBV18 and TRBJ2-1; 8 nucleotides agree with TRBD2. V shed 4 bases, J shed 8 bases, and the junction held 10 bases outside the gene matches. Germline V lookup: CDR1 KGHSH, CDR2 LQKENI. CDR3 size: 15 residues. The CDR3 loop is CASSLAATGGDEQFF. The CDR3 nucleotides are TGTGCCAGCTCACTAGCCGCTACGGGGGGGGATGAGCAGTTCTTC.

The V and J genes are TRBV7-9 and TRBJ1-1, with 7 bases lining up with TRBD1. The germline V gene has CDR1 SEHNR and CDR2 FQNEAQ (reference sequence). The CDR3 covers 14 residues. V gave up 6 bases and J gave up 0 bases; unmatched junction bases: 4. The DNA of the CDR3 is TGTGCCAGCAGGGGGGACAGCATGAACACTGAAGCTTTCTTT. Translation: CASRGDSMNTEAFF. Filled out from reference TRBV7-9 and TRBJ1-1, the complete variable domain reads DTGVSQNPRHKITKRGQNVTFRCDPISEHNRLYWYRQTLGQGPEFLTYFQNEAQLEKSRLLSDRFSAERPKGSFSTLEIQRTEQGDSAMYLCASRGDSMNTEAFFGQGTRLTVV.

The chain has TRBV19 and TRBJ1-2; 7 bases agree with TRBD1. CDR1 is LNHDA, CDR2 SQIVND, per germline (reference sequence). The CDR3 has 12 amino acids. J lost 7 bases, V lost 5 bases, and 4 bases had no gene match. CDR3 nucleotides: TGTGCCAGTAGTCCACGGGACAGTGGCTACACCTTC. Residues: CASSPRDSGYTF. Variable domain in full (rest from reference TRBV19 and TRBJ1-2): DGGITQSPKYLFRKEGQNVTLSCEQNLNHDAMYWYRQDPGQGLRLIYYSQIVNDFQKGDIAEGYSVSREKKESFPLTVTSAQKNPTAFYLCASSPRDSGYTFGSGTRLTVV.

The V and J genes are TRBV19 and TRBJ1-1, with 8 positions matching TRBD1. The length of the CDR3 is 14 residues. The J segment lost 3 bases and the V segment lost 7 bases, leaving 7 bases of the junction unmatched. Germline CDR1 reads LNHDA; CDR2 reads SQIVND (reference sequence). As DNA, the CDR3 is TGTGCCAGTAAGCAGGGGGCGAGGGACACTGAAGCTTTCTTT. Its protein product is CASKQGARDTEAFF.

The V call is TRBV7-9, the J call TRBJ2-1; 16 bases fit TRBD2. CDR3 length: 18 residues. Germline V gene sequence: CDR1 SEHNR, CDR2 FQNEAQ (reference sequence). The junction had 6 bases not matched to a gene; V was cut back by 4 bases and J by 3 bases. The DNA for the CDR3 is TGTGCCAGCAGCTCGGGACTAGCGGGGGGGCAGATCTACAATGAGCAGTTCTTC. Its protein is CASSSGLAGGQIYNEQFF.

The chain recombines TRBV27 with TRBJ2-3; D may be TRBD1 (6 bases). The CDR3 has 16 residues. CDR1 and CDR2 from the germline V gene are MNHEY and SMNVEV (reference sequence). Trimming shortened V by 6 bases and J by 4 bases, and 20 bases separated the two germline ends. As DNA, the CDR3 is TGTGCCAGCAGACTCATGGACAGTCTGAAGTCAGATACGCAGTATTTT. Translation gives CASRLMDSLKSDTQYF.

V usage is TRBV6-5 and J usage is TRBJ1-5; D remains ambiguous. The CDR3 runs to 15 residues. V gave up 6 bases and J gave up 0 bases, with 12 bases separating them. Germline loops: CDR1 MNHEY, CDR2 SVGAGI. The CDR3 loop is CASSVQHRSNQPQHF. In nucleotides, the CDR3 is TGTGCCAGCAGCGTACAGCACCGTAGCAATCAGCCCCAGCATTTT.

The chain joins TRBV6-5 to TRBJ1-1, with 7 positions matching TRBD1. V was pared by 7 bases and J by 7 bases, with 12 bases of the junction left unmatched. The CDR3 runs 14 residues. Germline lookup yields CDR1 MNHEY and CDR2 SVGAGI. CDR3 coding DNA: TGTGCCAGCATCCTCGACAGGGAAGGGAATGAAGCTTTCTTT. Amino acids: CASILDREGNEAFF.

V usage is TRBV27 and J usage is TRBJ1-5, with a tentative D call TRBD1 (5 bases). The V and J ends lost 5 bases and 0 bases respectively, with 20 bases between them. CDR1 and CDR2 (germline): MNHEY, SMNVEV (reference sequence). This CDR3 contains 18 residues. The CDR3: CASSPNRGGPLSNQPQHF. The CDR3 DNA reads as TGTGCCAGCAGTCCGAACCGGGGGGGTCCCCTTAGCAATCAGCCCCAGCATTTT.

The chain has TRBV14 and TRBJ2-7; D is unresolved. Looked up from germline, CDR1 is SGHDN and CDR2 is FVKESK. This CDR3 contains 12 residues. The germline V and J ends were trimmed by 4 bases and 5 bases, with 9 bases remaining between them. The CDR3 sequence is CASSRLDHEQYF. The DNA for the CDR3 is TGTGCCAGCAGCCGGTTAGATCACGAGCAGTACTTC.

The rearrangement links TRBV5-1 to TRBJ1-6, with 10 positions matching TRBD1. This CDR3 is built from 17 residues. CDR1 and CDR2 (germline): SGHRS, YFSETQ. With 4 bases clipped from V and 5 bases from J, the junction kept 9 bases outside the gene matches. As DNA, the CDR3 is TGCGCCAGCAGCGCGGGCCCCGGGACAGGGGATAATTCACCCCTCCACTTT. Its protein product is CASSAGPGTGDNSPLHF. The whole variable domain, remainder taken from reference TRBV5-1 and TRBJ1-6, is KAGVTQTPRYLIKTRGQQVTLSCSPISGHRSVSWYQQTPGQGLQFLFEYFSETQRNKGNFPGRFSGRQFSNSRSEMNVSTLELGDSALYLCASSAGPGTGDNSPLHFGNGTRLTVT.

The V and J genes are TRBV4-2 and TRBJ1-2, with 12 bases aligning to TRBD1. The V gene end was trimmed by 4 bases and the J gene end by 5 bases; junction bases not matched to a gene: 11. The CDR3 sequence is 17 residues long. From germline, CDR1 is LGHNA and CDR2 YNFKEQ. CDR3 DNA sequence: TGTGCCAGCAGCCCTTCCCCCGGGGGACAGGGGGCTTATGGCTACACCTTC. This translates into CASSPSPGGQGAYGYTF.

V and J are TRBV19 and TRBJ1-5; D possibly corresponds to TRBD1 (5 bases). V lost 7 bases, J lost 2 bases, and 18 bases lay in between. The CDR3 length is 16 residues. Germline V CDR1 and CDR2: LNHDA, SQIVND (reference sequence). This CDR3 is CASKQEGLRGNQPQHF. CDR3 in DNA: TGTGCCAGTAAACAGGAGGGGCTGAGGGGCAATCAGCCCCAGCATTTT.

This rearrangement joins TRBV4-1 to TRBJ1-5, with a possible D match to TRBD1 (6 bases). CDR3 length: 17 residues. Germline V gene sequence: CDR1 MGHRA, CDR2 YSYEKL. Trimming pared 1 base from V and 0 bases from J, leaving 13 bases between. The CDR3 DNA is TGCGCCAGCAGCCAAGGCAGAGGACAGTATAGCAATCAGCCCCAGCATTTT. Translated: CASSQGRGQYSNQPQHF.

The chain uses TRBV5-6 and TRBJ2-7, with TRBD1 as a possible D gene (7 bases). Germline-derived CDR1 and CDR2 are SGHDT and YYEEEE. The germline V and J ends were trimmed by 7 bases and 5 bases, with 25 bases remaining between them. This CDR3 is built from 16 residues. DNA for the CDR3: TGTGCCAGCCGACAACGACTACGGAGGGGGCGGCACGAGCAGTACTTC. It codes for CASRQRLRRGRHEQYF.

The chain links TRBV25-1 to TRBJ1-3; TRBD1 agrees at 9 bases. J was trimmed by 0 bases and V by 3 bases; bases with no gene match: 9. The CDR3 is 18 amino acids. Germline CDR1 MGHDK, CDR2 SYGVNS. The CDR3 region is CASSDWYDRGGSGNTIYF. The CDR3 DNA follows: TGTGCCAGCAGTGATTGGTATGACAGGGGGGGCTCTGGAAACACCATATATTTT.

The chain couples TRBV5-1 to TRBJ1-2, with 7 bases lining up with TRBD1. Germline lookup yields CDR1 SGHRS and CDR2 YFSETQ. The trim removed 0 bases at V and 6 bases at J, leaving 8 bases unmatched. This CDR3 spans 15 amino acids. This CDR3 is CASSLAPQTGNGYTF. The CDR3, as DNA: TGCGCCAGCAGCTTGGCCCCACAGACAGGGAATGGCTACACCTTC.

V is TRBV6-5 and J is TRBJ2-7, with TRBD1 as a possible D gene (6 bases). Trimming took 9 bases from V and 5 from J, leaving 14 bases between them. CDR1 is MNHEY, CDR2 SVGAGI, per germline. This CDR3 has 12 amino acids. CDR3 sequence reads: CASTDSTDEQYF. In DNA, the CDR3 is TGTGCCAGTACGGACAGCACTGACGAGCAGTACTTC.

V gene TRBV6-5 combines with J gene TRBJ1-6; D perhaps matches TRBD1 (5 bases). Germline V lookup: CDR1 MNHEY, CDR2 SVGAGI. V was shortened by 0 bases and J by 10 bases, with 13 bases between the two germline ends. The CDR3 sequence is 15 residues long. Written as DNA, the CDR3 is TGTGCCAGCAGTTACTCGACGCAGGGCTTCTCACCCCTCCACTTT. This codes for CASSYSTQGFSPLHF.

The chain is built from TRBV19 and TRBJ1-5; TRBD1 matches at 9 bases. Germline trimming cut 0 bases from V and 0 bases from J; bases unmatched to any gene: 9. This CDR3 has 19 residues. In germline, CDR1 is LNHDA, CDR2 SQIVND (reference sequence). This CDR3 is CASSIDLTATGGSNQPQHF. The CDR3 DNA follows: TGTGCCAGTAGTATAGACCTTACTGCGACAGGGGGTAGCAATCAGCCCCAGCATTTT.

V usage is TRBV5-5 and J usage is TRBJ2-2; D perhaps matches TRBD1 (6 bases). The germline V gene encodes CDR1 SGHKS and CDR2 YYEKEE (reference sequence). The V and J ends lost 1 base and 8 bases respectively, with 15 bases between them. This CDR3 contains 15 residues. The CDR3 spells CASSLRQVFTGELFF. The CDR3, as DNA: TGTGCCAGCAGCTTGAGACAGGTTTTTACTGGGGAGCTGTTTTTT. Using reference TRBV5-5 and TRBJ2-2 for the parts outside the CDR3, the full variable domain is DAGVTQSPTHLIKTRGQQVTLRCSPISGHKSVSWYQQVLGQGPQFIFQYYEKEERGRGNFPDRFSARQFPNYSSELNVNALLLGDSALYLCASSLRQVFTGELFFGEGSRLTVL.

V and J are TRBV7-3 and TRBJ2-2, with TRBD1 identical over 10 bases. Germline-derived CDR1 and CDR2 are SGHTA and FQGTGA. There are 14 residues in the CDR3. V shed 5 bases, J shed 6 bases, and the junction held 3 bases outside the gene matches. CDR3 loop: CASSTGTGAGELFF. In nucleotides, the CDR3 is TGTGCCAGCAGCACCGGGACAGGGGCCGGGGAGCTGTTTTTT.

This clone came up once. The chain recombines TRBV11-2 with TRBJ1-2, with 10 bases identical to TRBD1. Looked up from germline, CDR1 is SGHAT and CDR2 is FQNNGV. Trimming removed 5 bases from V and 6 bases from J; junction bases left unmatched: 6. The CDR3 loop spans 14 amino acids. The CDR3 spells CASSDRGRVHGYTF. CDR3 DNA: TGTGCCAGCAGCGACAGGGGGCGGGTACATGGCTACACCTTC.

This clone was seen only a few times. The chain has TRBV9 and TRBJ1-6, with TRBD1 matching over 8 bases. CDR1 and CDR2 from the germline V gene are SGDLS and YYNGEE. The CDR3 spans 13 residues. V shed 3 bases and J 8 bases; nucleotides not matched to a gene: 1. The CDR3 region is CASSATGDSPLHF. The CDR3 region has the DNA TGTGCCAGCAGCGCGACAGGGGATTCACCCCTCCACTTT.